This TCR beta chain is drawn from a study of monozygotic twins with inflammatory bowel disease. This CDR3 region has 14 residues. The germline V gene has CDR1 SNHLY and CDR2 FYNNEI. Per individual sample, eight separate reactions were used to make cDNA. TCRdb reprocessed the 5' RACE reads and stores each CDR3 protein as one record, lacking DNA. Recorded for this sample: fewer than 550,000 distinct CDR3 sequences. This TCR was recovered from a human donor with ulcerative colitis or Crohn's disease, or a healthy co-twin of an affected twin (not recorded which). This chain connects TRBV2 to TRBJ1-2; the TCRdb D gene call, TRBD1, has no DNA to confirm it. Sequencing input: blood. The CDR3: CASWGGHGGYGYTF.